This TCR beta chain was sequenced during a study of T cell responses to AZD1222 COVID-19 vaccine. The CDR3 runs 14 residues. Germline CDR1 reads SGHTA; CDR2 reads FQGNSA. The V and J ends lost 4 bases and 1 base respectively, with 10 bases between them. The repertoire was sequenced with immunoSEQ multiplex PCR; TCRdb's copy has only in-frame clones and lacks some. The table records about 77,000 clones, approximately 92% of them present only once. The V call is TRBV7-2, the J call TRBJ2-5, with D hard to call. The material sequenced was peripheral blood, taken 28 days after the second AZD1222 dose. The sequence derives from an adult who received the AZD1222 COVID-19 vaccine. The CDR3 is CASSSGRAQETQYF. CDR3 sequence (DNA): TGTGCCAGCAGCTCGGGCCGGGCCCAAGAGACCCAGTACTTC.